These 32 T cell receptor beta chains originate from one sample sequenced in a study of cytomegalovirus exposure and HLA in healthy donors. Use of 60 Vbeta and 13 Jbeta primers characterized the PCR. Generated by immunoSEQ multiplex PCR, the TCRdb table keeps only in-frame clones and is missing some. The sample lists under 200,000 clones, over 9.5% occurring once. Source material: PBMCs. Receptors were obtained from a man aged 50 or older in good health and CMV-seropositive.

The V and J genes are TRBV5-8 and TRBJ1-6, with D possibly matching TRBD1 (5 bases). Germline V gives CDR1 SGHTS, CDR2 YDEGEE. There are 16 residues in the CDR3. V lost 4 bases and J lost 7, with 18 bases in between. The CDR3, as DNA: TGTGCCAGCAGCCGGGAGGGGACTGTATTAAATTCACCCCTCCACTTT. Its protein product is CASSREGTVLNSPLHF.

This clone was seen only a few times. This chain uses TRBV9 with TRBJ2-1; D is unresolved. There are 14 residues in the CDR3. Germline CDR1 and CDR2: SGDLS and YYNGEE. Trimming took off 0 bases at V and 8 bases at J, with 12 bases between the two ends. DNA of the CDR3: TGTGCCAGCAGCGTAGCTTTCGGTCTGGATGAGCAGTTCTTC. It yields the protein CASSVAFGLDEQFF.

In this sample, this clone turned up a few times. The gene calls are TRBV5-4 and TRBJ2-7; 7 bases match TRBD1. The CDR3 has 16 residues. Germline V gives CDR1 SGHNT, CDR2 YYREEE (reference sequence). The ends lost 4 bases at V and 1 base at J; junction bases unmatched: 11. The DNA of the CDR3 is TGTGCCAGCAGCACCAGGCCGGGACAGTTATCCTACGAGCAGTACTTC. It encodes CASSTRPGQLSYEQYF.

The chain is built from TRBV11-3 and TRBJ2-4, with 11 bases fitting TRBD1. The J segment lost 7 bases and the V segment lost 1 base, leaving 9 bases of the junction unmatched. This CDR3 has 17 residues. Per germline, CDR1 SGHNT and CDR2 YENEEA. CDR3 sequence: CASSLGPGGTGGNIQYF. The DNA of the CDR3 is TGTGCCAGCAGCTTAGGGCCGGGGGGGACAGGGGGTAACATTCAGTACTTC.

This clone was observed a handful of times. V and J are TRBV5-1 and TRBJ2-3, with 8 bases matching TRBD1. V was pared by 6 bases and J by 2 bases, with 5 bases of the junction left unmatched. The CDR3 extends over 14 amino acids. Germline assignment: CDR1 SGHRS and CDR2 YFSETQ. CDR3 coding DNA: TGCGCCAGCATGAGGGGACAGGCCACAGATACGCAGTATTTT. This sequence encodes CASMRGQATDTQYF.

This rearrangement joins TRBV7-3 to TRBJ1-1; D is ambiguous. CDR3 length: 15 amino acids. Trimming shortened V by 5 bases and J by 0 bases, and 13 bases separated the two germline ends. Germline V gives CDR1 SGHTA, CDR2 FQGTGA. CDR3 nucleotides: TGTGCCAGCAGCCCGGAGAGGACTATGAACACTGAAGCTTTCTTT. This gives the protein CASSPERTMNTEAFF.

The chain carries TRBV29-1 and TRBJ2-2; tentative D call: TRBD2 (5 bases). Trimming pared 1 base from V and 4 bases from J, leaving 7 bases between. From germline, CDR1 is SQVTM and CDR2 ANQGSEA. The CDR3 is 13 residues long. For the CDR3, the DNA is TGCAGCGTTGAAGTTACTAGCACCGGGGAGCTGTTTTTT. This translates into CSVEVTSTGELFF.

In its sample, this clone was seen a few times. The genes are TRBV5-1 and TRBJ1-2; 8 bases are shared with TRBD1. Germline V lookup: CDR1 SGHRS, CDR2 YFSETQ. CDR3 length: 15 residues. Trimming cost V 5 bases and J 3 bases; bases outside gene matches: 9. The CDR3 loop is CASRTGAGTDYGYTF. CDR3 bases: TGCGCCAGCAGGACAGGGGCAGGGACGGACTATGGCTACACCTTC.

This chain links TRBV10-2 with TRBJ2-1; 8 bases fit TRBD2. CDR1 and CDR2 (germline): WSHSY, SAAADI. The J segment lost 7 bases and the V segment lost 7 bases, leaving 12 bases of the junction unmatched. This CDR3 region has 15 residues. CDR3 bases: TGCGCCAGCACCCCATGGAGCGGGGGTTTAAATGAGCAGTTCTTC. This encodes CASTPWSGGLNEQFF.

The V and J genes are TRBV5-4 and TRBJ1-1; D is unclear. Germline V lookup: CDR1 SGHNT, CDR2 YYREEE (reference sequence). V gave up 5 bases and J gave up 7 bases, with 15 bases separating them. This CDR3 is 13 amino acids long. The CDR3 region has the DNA TGTGCCAGCAGTTCAGGTACCGTGAGTGAAGCTTTCTTT. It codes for CASSSGTVSEAFF.

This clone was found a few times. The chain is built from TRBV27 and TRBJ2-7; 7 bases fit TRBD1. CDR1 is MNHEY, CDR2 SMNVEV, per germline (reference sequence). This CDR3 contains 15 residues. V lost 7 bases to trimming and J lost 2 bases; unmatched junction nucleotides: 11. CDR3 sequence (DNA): TGTGCCAGCATGAGGAGAGGGGGCGCCCCCTACGAGCAGTACTTC. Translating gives CASMRRGGAPYEQYF.

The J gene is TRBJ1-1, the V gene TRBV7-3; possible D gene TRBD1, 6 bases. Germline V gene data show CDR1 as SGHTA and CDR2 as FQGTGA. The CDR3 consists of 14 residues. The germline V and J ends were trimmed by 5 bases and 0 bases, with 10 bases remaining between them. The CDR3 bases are TGTGCCAGCAGCCTATCAGGGGTGAACACTGAAGCTTTCTTT. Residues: CASSLSGVNTEAFF.

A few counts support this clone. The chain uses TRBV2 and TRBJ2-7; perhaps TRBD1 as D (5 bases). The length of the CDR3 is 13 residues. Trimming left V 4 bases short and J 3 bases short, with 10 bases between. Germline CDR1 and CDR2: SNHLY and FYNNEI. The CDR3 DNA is TGTGCCAGCAGTGCAGACAGAGTCTACGAGCAGTACTTC. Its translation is CASSADRVYEQYF.

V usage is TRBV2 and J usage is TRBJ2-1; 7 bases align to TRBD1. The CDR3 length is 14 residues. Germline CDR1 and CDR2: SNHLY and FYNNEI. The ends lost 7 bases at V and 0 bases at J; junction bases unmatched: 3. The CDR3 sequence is CASKGDSSYNEQFF. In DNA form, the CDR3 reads TGTGCCAGCAAAGGGGACAGCTCCTACAATGAGCAGTTCTTC.

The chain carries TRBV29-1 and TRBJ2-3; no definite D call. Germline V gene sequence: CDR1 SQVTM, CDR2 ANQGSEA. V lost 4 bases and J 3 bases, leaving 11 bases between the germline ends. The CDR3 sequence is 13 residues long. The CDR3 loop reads CSVVSPHTDTQYF. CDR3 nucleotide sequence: TGCAGCGTTGTTAGCCCCCATACAGATACGCAGTATTTT.

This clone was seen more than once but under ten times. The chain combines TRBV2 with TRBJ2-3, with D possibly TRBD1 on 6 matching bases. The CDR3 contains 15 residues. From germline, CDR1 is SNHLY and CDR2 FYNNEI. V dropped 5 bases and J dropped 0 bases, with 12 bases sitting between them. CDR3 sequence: CASSSTGSSTDTQYF. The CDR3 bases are TGTGCCAGCAGTTCAACAGGGTCGAGCACAGATACGCAGTATTTT.

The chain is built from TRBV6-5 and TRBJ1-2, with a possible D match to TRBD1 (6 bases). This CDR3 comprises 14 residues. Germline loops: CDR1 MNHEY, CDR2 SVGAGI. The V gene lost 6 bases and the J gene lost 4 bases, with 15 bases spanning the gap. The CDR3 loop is CASSPPGGGYGYTF. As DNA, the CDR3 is TGTGCCAGCAGCCCACCTGGGGGCGGCTATGGCTACACCTTC.

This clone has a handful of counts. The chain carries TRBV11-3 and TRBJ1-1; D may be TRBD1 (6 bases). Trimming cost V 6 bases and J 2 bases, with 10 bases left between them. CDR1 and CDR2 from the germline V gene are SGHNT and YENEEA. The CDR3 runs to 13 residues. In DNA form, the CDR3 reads TGTGCCAGCAGTTGGACAGCAAACACTGAAGCTTTCTTT. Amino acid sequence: CASSWTANTEAFF.

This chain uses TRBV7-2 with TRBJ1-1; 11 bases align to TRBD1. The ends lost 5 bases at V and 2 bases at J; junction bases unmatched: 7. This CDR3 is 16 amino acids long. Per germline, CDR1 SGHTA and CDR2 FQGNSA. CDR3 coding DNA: TGTGCCAGCAGCACCGGACAGGGGGCCCGAAACACTGAAGCTTTCTTT. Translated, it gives CASSTGQGARNTEAFF.

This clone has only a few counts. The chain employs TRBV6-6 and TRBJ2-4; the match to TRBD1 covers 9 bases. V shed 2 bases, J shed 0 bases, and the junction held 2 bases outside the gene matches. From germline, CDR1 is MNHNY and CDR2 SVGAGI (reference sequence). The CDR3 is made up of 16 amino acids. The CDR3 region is CASSYTGGLAKNIQYF. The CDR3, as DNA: TGTGCCAGCAGTTACACAGGGGGCCTAGCCAAAAACATTCAGTACTTC.

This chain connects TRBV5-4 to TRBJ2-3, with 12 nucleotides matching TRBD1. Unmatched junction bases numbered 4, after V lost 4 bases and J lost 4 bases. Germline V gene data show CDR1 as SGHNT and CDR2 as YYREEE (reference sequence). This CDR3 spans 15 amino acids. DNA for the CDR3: TGTGCCAGCAGCAGCCGGGACAGGGGGCCAGATACGCAGTATTTT. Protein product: CASSSRDRGPDTQYF.

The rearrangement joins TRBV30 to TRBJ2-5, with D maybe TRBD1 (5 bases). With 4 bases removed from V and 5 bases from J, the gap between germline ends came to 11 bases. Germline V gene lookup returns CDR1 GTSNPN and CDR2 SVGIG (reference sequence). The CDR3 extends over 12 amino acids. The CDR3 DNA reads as TGTGCCTGGACGGCAGGGTTGGAGACCCAGTACTTC. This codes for CAWTAGLETQYF.

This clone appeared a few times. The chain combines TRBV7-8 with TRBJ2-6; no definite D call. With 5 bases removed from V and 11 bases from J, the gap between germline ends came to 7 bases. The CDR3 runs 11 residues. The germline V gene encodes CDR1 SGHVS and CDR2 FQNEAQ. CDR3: CASSPLDVLTF. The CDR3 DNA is TGTGCCAGCAGCCCTCTTGACGTCCTGACTTTC.

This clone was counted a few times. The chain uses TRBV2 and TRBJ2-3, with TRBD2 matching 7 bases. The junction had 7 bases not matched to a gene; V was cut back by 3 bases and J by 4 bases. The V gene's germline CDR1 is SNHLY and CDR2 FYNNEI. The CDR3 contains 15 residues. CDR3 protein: CASSEGGVGSDTQYF. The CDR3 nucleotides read TGTGCCAGCAGTGAGGGGGGGGTCGGTTCAGATACGCAGTATTTT. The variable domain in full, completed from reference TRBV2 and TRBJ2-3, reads EPEVTQTPSHQVTQMGQEVILRCVPISNHLYFYWYRQILGQKVEFLVSFYNNEISEKSEIFDDQFSVERPDGSNFTLKIRSTKLEDSAMYFCASSEGGVGSDTQYFGPGTRLTVL.

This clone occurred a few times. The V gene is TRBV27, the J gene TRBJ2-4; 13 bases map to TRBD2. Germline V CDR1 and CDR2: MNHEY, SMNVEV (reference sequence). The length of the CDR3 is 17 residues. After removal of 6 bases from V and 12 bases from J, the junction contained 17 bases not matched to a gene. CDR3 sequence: CASSSTTSGGRAMHQYF. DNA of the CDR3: TGTGCCAGCAGCTCAACGACTAGCGGGGGGCGAGCCATGCATCAGTACTTC.

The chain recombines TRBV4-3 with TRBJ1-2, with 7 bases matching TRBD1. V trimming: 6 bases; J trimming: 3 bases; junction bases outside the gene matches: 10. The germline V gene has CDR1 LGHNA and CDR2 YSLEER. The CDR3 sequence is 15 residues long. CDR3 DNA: TGCGCCAGCAGTCTTACAGGGGCAAGGGACTATGGCTACACCTTC. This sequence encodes CASSLTGARDYGYTF.

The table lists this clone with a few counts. CDR3 sequence: CASSPPGVGLTDTQYF. The DNA of the CDR3 is TGTGCCAGCAGCCCCCCCGGGGTCGGGTTGACAGATACGCAGTATTTT. The rearrangement links TRBV13 to TRBJ2-3; possible D gene TRBD2, 5 bases. This CDR3 has 16 residues. Trimming pared 5 bases from V and 3 bases from J, leaving 18 bases between. Germline values: CDR1 PRHDT, CDR2 FYEKMQ (reference sequence).

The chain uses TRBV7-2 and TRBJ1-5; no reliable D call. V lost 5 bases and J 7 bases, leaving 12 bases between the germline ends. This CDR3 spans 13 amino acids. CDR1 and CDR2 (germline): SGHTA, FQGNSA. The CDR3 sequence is CASSTRSGQPQHF. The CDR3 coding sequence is TGTGCCAGCAGCACGAGATCCGGGCAGCCCCAGCATTTT.

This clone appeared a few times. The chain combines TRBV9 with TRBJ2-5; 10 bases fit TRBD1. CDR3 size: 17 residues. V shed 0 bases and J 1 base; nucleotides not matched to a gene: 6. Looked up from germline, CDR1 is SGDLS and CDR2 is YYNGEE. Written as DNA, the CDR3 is TGTGCCAGCAGCGTAGCCCCGGGACAGGGGTTCCAAGAGACCCAGTACTTC. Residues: CASSVAPGQGFQETQYF.

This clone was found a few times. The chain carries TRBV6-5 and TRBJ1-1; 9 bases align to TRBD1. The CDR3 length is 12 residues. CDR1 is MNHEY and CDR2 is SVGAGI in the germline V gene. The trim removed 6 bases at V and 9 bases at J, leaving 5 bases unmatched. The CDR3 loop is CASRADRGKAFF. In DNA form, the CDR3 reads TGTGCCAGCAGGGCCGACAGGGGGAAAGCTTTCTTT.

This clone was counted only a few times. CDR3 protein: CSVDRGSYNEQFF. Here the CDR3 DNA reads TGCAGCGTTGACCGAGGTTCCTACAATGAGCAGTTCTTC. The gene calls are TRBV29-1 and TRBJ2-1; no definite D call. Trimming took off 3 bases at V and 1 base at J, with 7 bases between the two ends. Germline CDR1 reads SQVTM; CDR2 reads ANQGSEA. The CDR3 runs to 13 residues.

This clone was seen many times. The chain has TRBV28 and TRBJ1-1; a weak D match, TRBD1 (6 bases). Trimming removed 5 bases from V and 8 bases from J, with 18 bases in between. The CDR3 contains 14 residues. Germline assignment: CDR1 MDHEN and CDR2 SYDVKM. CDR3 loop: CASSTGYQRGEAFF. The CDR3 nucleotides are TGTGCCAGCAGTACAGGGTACCAGAGAGGAGAAGCTTTCTTT.